Below, 13 T cell receptor beta chains from the same sample are listed, as sequenced in a study of T cell responses to AZD1222 COVID-19 vaccine (dated by TCRdb to the early 2020s). To prepare the library, the immunoSEQ multiplex PCR assay was applied. TCRdb holds this immuneACCESS table with in-frame rearrangements only. Some clones are missing; in checked studies, unresolved V genes explain under half, and the rest has no known cause. The sample table records 90,000 to 150,000 clones; around 86% of these occur just once. The ten largest clonotypes hold roughly 1.2% of the sample. The time point label, as the study defines it: baseline before first vaccination. Sample: peripheral blood, taken on day 0 of AZD1222 vaccination. All receptors derive from an adult in good health.

The rearrangement uses TRBV11-2 and TRBJ2-1, with a weak D call TRBD2 (5 bases). The length of the CDR3 is 16 residues. The V gene's germline CDR1 is SGHAT and CDR2 FQNNGV. The V end lost 5 bases, the J end lost 0 bases, and 14 bases lay between the germline ends. CDR3 nucleotide sequence: TGTGCCAGCAGCGCGAGGGTAGGATACTCCTACAATGAGCAGTTCTTC. Translating it yields CASSARVGYSYNEQFF. The full variable domain, its missing parts supplied by reference TRBV11-2 and TRBJ2-1, is EAGVAQSPRYKIIEKRQSVAFWCNPISGHATLYWYQQILGQGPKLLIQFQNNGVVDDSQLPKDRFSAERLKGVDSTLKIQPAKLEDSAVYLCASSARVGYSYNEQFFGPGTRLTVL.

This clone was observed a handful of times. V usage is TRBV6-5 and J usage is TRBJ1-5, with TRBD1 as a possible D gene (5 bases). This CDR3 has 13 amino acids. The V end lost 10 bases, the J end lost 6 bases, and 16 bases lay between the germline ends. Germline CDR1 reads MNHEY; CDR2 reads SVGAGI. CDR3 region: CATTGGVSQPQHF. In DNA, the CDR3 is TGTGCCACTACCGGGGGGGTGAGTCAGCCCCAGCATTTT.

The chain combines TRBV6-2 or TRBV6-3 with TRBJ2-3, with TRBD2 matching over 9 bases. The germline V gene encodes CDR1 MNHEY and CDR2 SVGEGT. This CDR3 is 16 amino acids long. The trim removed 6 bases at V and 6 bases at J, leaving 13 bases unmatched. The DNA of the CDR3 is TGTGCCAGCAGCCAAGCGAGCGGGGGGACGGGGGATACGCAGTATTTT. It encodes CASSQASGGTGDTQYF.

The V call is TRBV6-5, the J call TRBJ1-2, with TRBD1 matching over 9 bases. The CDR3 consists of 12 residues. CDR1 is MNHEY, CDR2 SVGAGI, per germline. V was clipped by 8 bases and J by 4 bases; unmatched bases: 2. Here the CDR3 reads CASGTGSYGYTF. For the CDR3, the DNA is TGTGCCAGCGGGACAGGGTCCTATGGCTACACCTTC.

The J gene is TRBJ1-2, the V gene TRBV11-2; D may be TRBD1 (6 bases). The germline V gene has CDR1 SGHAT and CDR2 FQNNGV. The CDR3 totals 16 residues. V lost 2 bases to trimming and J lost 0 bases, with 13 bases between them. The CDR3 sequence is CASSLFPSGANYGYTF. The CDR3 DNA sequence: TGTGCCAGCAGCTTATTTCCGTCAGGGGCTAACTATGGCTACACCTTC. The full variable domain, with the rest looked up from reference TRBV11-2 and TRBJ1-2, is EAGVAQSPRYKIIEKRQSVAFWCNPISGHATLYWYQQILGQGPKLLIQFQNNGVVDDSQLPKDRFSAERLKGVDSTLKIQPAKLEDSAVYLCASSLFPSGANYGYTFGSGTRLTVV.

The chain is built from TRBV6-2 or TRBV6-3 and TRBJ2-7; D might be TRBD2 (6 bases). Germline assignment: CDR1 MNHEY and CDR2 SVGEGT. The CDR3 sequence is 14 residues long. Trimming left V 1 base short and J 1 base short, with 8 bases between. The CDR3 spells CASSYLGGSYEQYF. The CDR3 coding sequence is TGTGCCAGCAGTTACTTGGGGGGATCCTACGAGCAGTACTTC.

The chain links TRBV6-6 to TRBJ2-1; 9 nucleotides match TRBD1. The CDR3 is 14 amino acids. Germline assignment: CDR1 MNHNY and CDR2 SVGAGI (reference sequence). The trim removed 4 bases at V and 7 bases at J, leaving 5 bases unmatched. CDR3 in amino acids: CASSSQGAGNEQFF. CDR3 sequence (DNA): TGTGCCAGCAGTTCACAGGGGGCGGGGAATGAGCAGTTCTTC.

This rearrangement joins TRBV5-4 to TRBJ2-7; TRBD1 agrees at 8 bases. Germline V gene lookup returns CDR1 SGHNT and CDR2 YYREEE (reference sequence). The CDR3 is 15 residues long. Losses at the gene ends were 3 bases for V and 3 bases for J; bases not matched to a gene: 8. CDR3 sequence: CASSSVDRVSYEQYF. The CDR3 DNA reads as TGTGCCAGCAGCTCCGTGGACAGGGTTAGCTACGAGCAGTACTTC. Filled out from reference TRBV5-4 and TRBJ2-7, the complete variable domain reads ETGVTQSPTHLIKTRGQQVTLRCSSQSGHNTVSWYQQALGQGPQFIFQYYREEENGRGNFPPRFSGLQFPNYSSELNVNALELDDSALYLCASSSVDRVSYEQYFGPGTRLTVT.

The CDR3 DNA reads TGTGCCAGCTCCAGGGCTAGCGGGGGCAATGAGCAGTTCTTC. It translates to CASSRASGGNEQFF. The gene calls are TRBV6-5 and TRBJ2-1, with 10 bases lining up with TRBD2. Trimming took 8 bases from V and 6 from J; bases not matched to a gene: 7. The length of the CDR3 is 14 residues. Germline CDR1 is MNHEY and CDR2 is SVGAGI.

This rearrangement joins TRBV9 to TRBJ1-1; D is uncertain. CDR3 length equals 13 residues. Trimming stripped 0 bases from V and 4 bases from J, with 7 bases between. Germline assignment: CDR1 SGDLS and CDR2 YYNGEE. The CDR3 is CASSVGTGTEAFF. CDR3 sequence (DNA): TGTGCCAGCAGCGTAGGGACGGGCACTGAAGCTTTCTTT. Supplemented by reference TRBV9 and TRBJ1-1, the full variable domain reads DSGVTQTPKHLITATGQRVTLRCSPRSGDLSVYWYQQSLDQGLQFLIQYYNGEERAKGNILERFSAQQFPDLHSELNLSSLELGDSALYFCASSVGTGTEAFFGQGTRLTVV.

This clone is a singleton in its sample. The V gene is TRBV7-9, the J gene TRBJ2-5, with 8 bases fitting TRBD1. V shed 5 bases and J 6 bases; nucleotides not matched to a gene: 8. In germline, CDR1 is SEHNR, CDR2 FQNEAQ (reference sequence). The CDR3 has 14 amino acids. The DNA of the CDR3 is TGTGCCAGCAGCCTCCGGACAGGGCCGCAGACCCAGTACTTC. Translation gives CASSLRTGPQTQYF.

The chain is built from TRBV7-8 and TRBJ2-7; 7 bases are a match to TRBD1. Germline V gene sequence: CDR1 SGHVS, CDR2 FQNEAQ. The CDR3 loop spans 15 amino acids. V lost 5 bases and J lost 4; bases outside the gene matches: 11. The CDR3 region has the DNA TGTGCCAGCAGCCTTCGAACAGGGGCTGCTTACGAGCAGTACTTC. Protein: CASSLRTGAAYEQYF.

The chain uses TRBV7-9 and TRBJ1-2; D call uncertain. The CDR3 loop spans 12 amino acids. The germline CDR1 and CDR2 sequences are SEHNR and FQNEAQ (reference sequence). V dropped 2 bases and J dropped 6 bases, with 7 bases sitting between them. Written as DNA, the CDR3 is TGTGCCAGCAGCTTACTCGGGGATGGCTACACCTTC. Its translation: CASSLLGDGYTF.